This T cell receptor (beta chain) was observed in a study of CD8 T cells in Susac syndrome. Reverse transcription of 0.5 to 1 ug RNA was performed with random hexamers. Amplification of TCR beta CDR3 was carried out by immunoSEQ multiplex PCR, which covered 54 Vbeta and 13 Jbeta segments. TCRdb analysed the immunoSEQ multiplex PCR reads with MiXCR anew, one entry per CDR3 protein. Of 100,000 to 150,000 distinct CDR3 sequences detected, 75% to 90% appear once; the ten largest clones hold roughly 0.5%. CD8+ and CD4+ T cells from blood underwent TCR beta sequencing, which was carried out in a high-throughput format. Negative isolation was used for CD8+ and CD4+ T cells and FACS enrichment for TEMRA cells. This clonotype was observed once. This clonotype was sampled from a human donor with multiple sclerosis. Sequencing was carried out using CD8+ T cells from PBMCs.

Here the CDR3 DNA reads TGCAGCGTTAGTCAAGGGAAAGAGGGCTACACCTTC. This encodes CSVSQGKEGYTF. J is TRBJ1-2 and V is TRBV29-1, with D unresolved. Germline V lookup: CDR1 SQVTM, CDR2 ANQGSEA. The V and J ends lost 5 bases and 8 bases respectively, with 15 bases between them. The CDR3 is 12 residues long.